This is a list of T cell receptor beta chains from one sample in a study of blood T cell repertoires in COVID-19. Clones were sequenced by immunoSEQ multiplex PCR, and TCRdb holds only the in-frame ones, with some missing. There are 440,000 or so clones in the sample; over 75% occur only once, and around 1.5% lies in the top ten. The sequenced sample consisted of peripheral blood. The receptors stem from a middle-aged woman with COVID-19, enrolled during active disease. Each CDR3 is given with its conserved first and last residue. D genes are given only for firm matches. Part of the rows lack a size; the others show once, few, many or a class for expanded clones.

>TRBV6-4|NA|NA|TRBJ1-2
CASSDGPRGYGYTF
TGTGCCAGCAGTGACGGGCCCCGGGGCTATGGCTACACCTTC
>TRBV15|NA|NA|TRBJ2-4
CATSRDAIAKNIQYF
TGTGCCACCAGCAGAGATGCGATAGCCAAAAACATTCAGTACTTC
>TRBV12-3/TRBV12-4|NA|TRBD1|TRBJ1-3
CASLDRGRNTIYF
TGTGCCAGCCTTGACAGGGGGAGAAACACCATATATTTT
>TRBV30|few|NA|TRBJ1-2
CAWSEERTNYGYTF
TGTGCCTGGAGTGAGGAGAGAACTAACTATGGCTACACCTTC
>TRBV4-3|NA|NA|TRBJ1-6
CASSPSGSAVKDSPLHF
TGCGCCAGCAGCCCCTCGGGGAGCGCGGTTAAGGATTCACCCCTCCACTTT
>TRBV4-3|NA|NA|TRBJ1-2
CASRPTSLQGAMDYGYTF
TGCGCCAGCAGACCGACTAGCCTTCAGGGAGCGATGGACTATGGCTACACCTTC
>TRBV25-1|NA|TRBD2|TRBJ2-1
CASSGGSGTNEQFF
TGTGCCAGCAGTGGGGGGAGCGGGACCAATGAGCAGTTCTTC
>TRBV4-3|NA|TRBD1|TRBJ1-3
CASSQEWTGWRNTIYF
TGCGCCAGCAGCCAAGAATGGACAGGTTGGCGAAACACCATATATTTT
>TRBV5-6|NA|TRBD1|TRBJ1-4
CASRKGAPSTNEKLFF
TGTGCCAGCAGAAAGGGGGCACCTTCAACTAATGAAAAACTGTTTTTT
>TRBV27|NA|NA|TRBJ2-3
CASSLWGADTQYF
TGTGCCAGCAGTTTATGGGGGGCAGATACGCAGTATTTT
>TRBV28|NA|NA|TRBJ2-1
CASSLFMGGRSYNEQFF
TGTGCCAGCAGTTTATTTATGGGGGGTCGCTCCTACAATGAGCAGTTCTTC
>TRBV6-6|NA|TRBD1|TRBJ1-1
CASSYPRGQGVEAFF
TGTGCCAGCAGTTACCCCCGGGGACAGGGAGTAGAAGCTTTCTTT
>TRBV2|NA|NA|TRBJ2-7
CASSAGFTSYEQYF
TGTGCCAGCAGTGCCGGGTTTACCTCCTACGAGCAGTACTTC
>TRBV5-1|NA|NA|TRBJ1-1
CASSSQGVSEAFF
TGCGCCAGCAGCTCACAGGGAGTTTCTGAAGCTTTCTTT
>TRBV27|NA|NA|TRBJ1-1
CASILTTAYHTEAFF
TGTGCCAGCATCCTTACGACAGCCTACCACACTGAAGCTTTCTTT
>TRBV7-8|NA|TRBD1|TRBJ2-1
CASSLRVYTGVGGNEQFF
TGTGCCAGCAGCTTACGGGTTTACACAGGGGTCGGCGGCAATGAGCAGTTCTTC
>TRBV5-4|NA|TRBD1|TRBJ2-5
CASSLVAGGRETQYF
TGTGCCAGCAGCTTGGTGGCAGGGGGAAGAGAGACCCAGTACTTC
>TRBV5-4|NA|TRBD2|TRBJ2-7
CASSLGLGYEQYF
TGTGCCAGCAGCCTGGGACTAGGGTACGAGCAGTACTTC
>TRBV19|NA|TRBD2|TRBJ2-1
CASQTSGSRYEQFF
TGTGCCAGTCAGACTAGCGGGAGTCGGTATGAGCAGTTCTTC
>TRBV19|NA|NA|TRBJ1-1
CASSIDRGTEAFF
TGTGCCAGTAGTATAGATAGGGGCACTGAAGCTTTCTTT
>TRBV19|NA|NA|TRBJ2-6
CASSFPTDSGANVLTF
TGTGCCAGTAGTTTTCCGACAGATTCTGGGGCCAACGTCCTGACTTTC
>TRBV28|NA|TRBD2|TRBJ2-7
CASSLPLAGGSYEQYF
TGTGCCAGCAGTTTACCCTTAGCGGGGGGTTCCTACGAGCAGTACTTC
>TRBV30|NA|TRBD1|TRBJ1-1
CAWSARQGRGTEAFF
TGTGCCTGGAGTGCCCGACAGGGGAGAGGGACTGAAGCTTTCTTT
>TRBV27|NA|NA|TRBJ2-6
CASSVLQGLLSSGANVLTF
TGTGCCAGCAGTGTCCTGCAGGGGCTCCTCAGCTCTGGGGCCAACGTCCTGACTTTC
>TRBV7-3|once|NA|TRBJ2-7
CASSLSPGSYEQYF
TGTGCCAGCAGCTTATCTCCGGGCTCCTACGAGCAGTACTTC
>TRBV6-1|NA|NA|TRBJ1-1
CASSELVGVTEAFF
TGTGCCAGCAGTGAATTGGTAGGGGTCACTGAAGCTTTCTTT
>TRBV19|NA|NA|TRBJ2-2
CASSKTGLNTGELFF
TGTGCCAGTAGTAAAACAGGGCTAAACACCGGGGAGCTGTTTTTT
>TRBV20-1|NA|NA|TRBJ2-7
CGRHGSYEQYF
TGCGGTAGACATGGTTCCTACGAGCAGTACTTC
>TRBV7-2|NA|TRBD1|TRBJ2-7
CASSIRDRASEQYF
TGTGCCAGCAGCATTCGAGACAGGGCGAGTGAGCAGTACTTC
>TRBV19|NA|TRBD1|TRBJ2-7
CASSIGTGLREQYF
TGTGCCAGTAGTATAGGGACAGGCCTCCGCGAGCAGTACTTC
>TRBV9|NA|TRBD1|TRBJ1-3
CASSAGTGVFNAGNTIYF
TGTGCCAGCAGCGCGGGGACAGGGGTTTTTAACGCTGGAAACACCATATATTTT
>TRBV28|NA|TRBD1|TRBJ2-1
CASRGQGASYNEQFF
TGTGCCAGCAGGGGACAGGGGGCTTCCTACAATGAGCAGTTCTTC
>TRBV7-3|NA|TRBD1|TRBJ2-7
CASSSDRGDAYEQYF
TGTGCCAGCAGCTCGGACAGGGGAGATGCCTACGAGCAGTACTTC